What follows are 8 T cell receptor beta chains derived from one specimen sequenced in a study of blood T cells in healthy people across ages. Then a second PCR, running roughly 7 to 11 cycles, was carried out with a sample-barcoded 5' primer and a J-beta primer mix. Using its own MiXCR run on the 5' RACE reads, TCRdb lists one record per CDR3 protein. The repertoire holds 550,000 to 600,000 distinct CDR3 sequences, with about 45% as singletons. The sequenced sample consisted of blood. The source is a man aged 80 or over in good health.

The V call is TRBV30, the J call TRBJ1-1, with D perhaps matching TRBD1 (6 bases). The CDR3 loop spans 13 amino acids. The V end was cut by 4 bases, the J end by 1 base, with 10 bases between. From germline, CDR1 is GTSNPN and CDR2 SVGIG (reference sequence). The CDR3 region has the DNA TGTGCCTGGAACCCGACAGGGAACACTGAAGCTTTCTTT. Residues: CAWNPTGNTEAFF.

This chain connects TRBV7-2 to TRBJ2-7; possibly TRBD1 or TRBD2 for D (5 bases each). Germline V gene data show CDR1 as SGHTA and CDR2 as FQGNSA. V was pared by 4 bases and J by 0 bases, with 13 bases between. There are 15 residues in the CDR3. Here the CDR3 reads CASSSDSGLSYEQYF. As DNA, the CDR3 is TGTGCCAGCAGCTCCGACAGCGGACTCTCCTACGAGCAGTACTTC.

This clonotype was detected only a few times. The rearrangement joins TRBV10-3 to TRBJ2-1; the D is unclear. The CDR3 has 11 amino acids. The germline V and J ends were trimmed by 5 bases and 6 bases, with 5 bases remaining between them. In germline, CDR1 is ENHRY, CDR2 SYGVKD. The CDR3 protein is CAISLSNEQFF. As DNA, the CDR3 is TGTGCCATCAGTTTAAGCAATGAGCAGTTCTTC.

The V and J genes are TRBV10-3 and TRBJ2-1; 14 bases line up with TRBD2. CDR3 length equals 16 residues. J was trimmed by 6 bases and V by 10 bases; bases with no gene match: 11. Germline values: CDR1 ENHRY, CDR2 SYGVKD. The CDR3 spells CATTPGLAGEFNEQFF. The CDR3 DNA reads TGTGCCACCACACCGGGACTAGCGGGGGAGTTCAATGAGCAGTTCTTC.

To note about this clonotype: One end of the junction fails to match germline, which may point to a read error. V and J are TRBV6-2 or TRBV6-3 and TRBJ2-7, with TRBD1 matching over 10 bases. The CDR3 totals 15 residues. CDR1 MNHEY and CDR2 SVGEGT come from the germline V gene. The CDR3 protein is CASSSRDRGYYGQYF. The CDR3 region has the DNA TGTGCCAGCAGTTCCCGGGACAGGGGTTACTACGGGCAGTACTTC.

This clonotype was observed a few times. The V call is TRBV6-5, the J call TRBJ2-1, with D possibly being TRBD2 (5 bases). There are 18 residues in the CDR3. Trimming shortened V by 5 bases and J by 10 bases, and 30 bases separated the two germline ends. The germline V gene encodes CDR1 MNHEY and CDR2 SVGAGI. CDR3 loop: CASSNLGLGSPSLREQFF. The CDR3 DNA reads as TGTGCCAGCAGTAACCTTGGGCTAGGGAGCCCCTCGTTGCGGGAGCAGTTCTTC.

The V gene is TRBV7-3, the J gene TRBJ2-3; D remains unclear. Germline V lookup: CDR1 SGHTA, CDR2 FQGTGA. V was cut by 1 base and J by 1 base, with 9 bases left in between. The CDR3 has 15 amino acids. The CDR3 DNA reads TGTGCCAGCAGCTTAAATATACGGCGCACAGATACGCAGTATTTT. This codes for CASSLNIRRTDTQYF.

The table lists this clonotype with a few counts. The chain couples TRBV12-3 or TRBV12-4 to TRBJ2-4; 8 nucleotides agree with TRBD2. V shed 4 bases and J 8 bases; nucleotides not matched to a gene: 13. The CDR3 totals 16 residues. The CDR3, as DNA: TGTGCCAGCAGTTCTGTTCGGGCGGGAGGAAGGGACATTCAGTACTTC. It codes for CASSSVRAGGRDIQYF.